Listed below are T cell receptor beta chains from one sample, sequenced in a study of human T cells and chemical hapten exposure. TCRdb used MiXCR to reprocess the RACE reads, holding one entry per CDR3 protein. The data show around 300,000 distinct CDR3 sequences, 7.7% seen once. The sequenced sample was whole blood, obtained in connection with sensitization to the hapten diphenylcyclopropenone (DPC). The origin of the receptors is a man between 18 and 35 years old with alopecia areata. Some clones in this sample may be carry-over from other donors' samples. Each CDR3 is given with its conserved first and last residue. Fields, in order: CDR3 protein, CDR3 DNA, D gene, clone size, CDR3 length, J gene, V gene. A D gene is named only where the DNA matches it firmly. The listing skips clone size in some rows; elsewhere it reads once, few, many or a size class.

CDR3 protein: CASSLVRLGDRTNTEAFF
CDR3 DNA: TGTGCCAGCAGCTTAGTCCGTCTAGGGGACAGAACTAACACTGAAGCTTTCTTT
D gene: TRBD1
clone size: few
CDR3 length: 18
J gene: TRBJ1-1
V gene: TRBV11-2

CDR3 protein: CASSNRDSPYEQYF
CDR3 DNA: TGTGCCAGCAGTAACCGGGACAGCCCCTACGAGCAGTACTTC
D gene: TRBD1
clone size: many
CDR3 length: 14
J gene: TRBJ2-7
V gene: TRBV6-2/TRBV6-3

CDR3 protein: CSARGEAYGYTF
CDR3 DNA: TGCAGTGCTAGAGGCGAAGCGTATGGCTACACCTTC
D gene: NA
clone size: many
CDR3 length: 12
J gene: TRBJ1-2
V gene: TRBV20-1

CDR3 protein: CASSTGRGQEAFF
CDR3 DNA: TGTGCCAGCAGTACAGGCCGGGGACAGGAAGCTTTCTTT
D gene: TRBD1
clone size: many
CDR3 length: 13
J gene: TRBJ1-1
V gene: TRBV6-5

CDR3 protein: CASSLSGHTDTQYF
CDR3 DNA: TGTGCCAGCAGCCTGTCCGGGCACACAGATACGCAGTATTTT
D gene: NA
clone size: few
CDR3 length: 14
J gene: TRBJ2-3
V gene: TRBV13

CDR3 protein: CASSQESGVKGQPQHF
CDR3 DNA: TGCGCCAGCAGCCAAGAGTCCGGGGTGAAAGGGCAGCCCCAGCATTTT
D gene: NA
clone size: few
CDR3 length: 16
J gene: TRBJ1-5
V gene: TRBV4-1

CDR3 protein: CASSLNRVNEQFF
CDR3 DNA: TGTGCCAGCAGCTTAAACAGGGTCAATGAGCAGTTCTTC
D gene: NA
clone size: few
CDR3 length: 13
J gene: TRBJ2-1
V gene: TRBV11-1

CDR3 protein: CATIRGEVGRDTQYF
CDR3 DNA: TGTGCCACCATTCGCGGGGAAGTGGGCAGAGATACGCAGTATTTT
D gene: NA
clone size: NA
CDR3 length: 15
J gene: TRBJ2-3
V gene: TRBV6-2/TRBV6-3

CDR3 protein: CSATPGQLSTDTQYF
CDR3 DNA: TGCAGTGCTACTCCGGGACAGCTTAGCACAGATACGCAGTATTTT
D gene: TRBD1
clone size: NA
CDR3 length: 15
J gene: TRBJ2-3
V gene: TRBV20-1

CDR3 protein: CASTPLGGGGDNEQFF
CDR3 DNA: TGCGCCAGCACCCCTCTAGGCGGGGGAGGTGACAATGAGCAGTTCTTC
D gene: TRBD2
clone size: many
CDR3 length: 16
J gene: TRBJ2-1
V gene: TRBV5-1

CDR3 protein: CASSYVAGELFF
CDR3 DNA: TGTGCCAGCAGTTACGTGGCCGGGGAGCTGTTTTTT
D gene: NA
clone size: once
CDR3 length: 12
J gene: TRBJ2-2
V gene: TRBV6-5

CDR3 protein: CASSPPRVGYNIQYF
CDR3 DNA: TGTGCCAGCAGTCCGCCCCGGGTCGGCTATAACATTCAGTACTTC
D gene: NA
clone size: many
CDR3 length: 15
J gene: TRBJ2-4
V gene: TRBV28

CDR3 protein: CSAIVGGDTQYF
CDR3 DNA: TGCAGTGCTATCGTTGGGGGGGATACGCAGTATTTT
D gene: NA
clone size: few
CDR3 length: 12
J gene: TRBJ2-3
V gene: TRBV20-1

CDR3 protein: CASSDPATGGAFF
CDR3 DNA: TGTGCCAGCAGTGACCCCGCCACAGGGGGAGCTTTCTTT
D gene: TRBD1
clone size: few
CDR3 length: 13
J gene: TRBJ1-1
V gene: TRBV6-4